These T cell receptor beta chains were read from a single sample in a study of T cell responses to AZD1222 COVID-19 vaccine. The method was immunoSEQ multiplex PCR; TCRdb's version includes in-frame clones alone and lacks a portion of them. The data contain 30,000 to 40,000 clones, 75% to 80% of them singletons. This specimen was peripheral blood, taken 28 days after the second AZD1222 dose. These receptors all come from an adult who received the AZD1222 COVID-19 vaccine. Each CDR3 is given with its conserved first and last residue. Each record gives: clone size, V gene, J gene, D gene, CDR3 protein, CDR3 DNA. D genes are given only for firm matches. Only some rows state a clone size, as once, few, many or a class for expanded clones.

>.|TRBV29-1|TRBJ2-7|.
CSVAPQYPSYEQYF
TGCAGCGTGGCACCTCAGTATCCCTCCTACGAGCAGTACTTC
>once|TRBV5-1|TRBJ1-6|.
CASSIADSSYNSPLHF
TGCGCCAGCAGCATCGCAGACAGCTCCTATAATTCACCCCTCCACTTT
>.|TRBV5-1|TRBJ2-2|TRBD2
CASSGGGGASTGELFF
TGCGCCAGCAGCGGCGGCGGGGGGGCATCTACCGGGGAGCTGTTTTTT
>.|TRBV4-1|TRBJ1-5|.
CASSPGANQPQHF
TGCGCCAGCAGCCCCGGGGCCAATCAGCCCCAGCATTTT
>.|TRBV18|TRBJ2-5|.
CASSPGGGETQYF
TGTGCCAGCTCCCCCGGCGGTGGGGAGACCCAGTACTTC
>medium-sized|TRBV5-1|TRBJ1-5|.
CASSLQVGQPQHF
TGCGCCAGCAGCCTCCAGGTCGGGCAGCCCCAGCATTTT
>once|TRBV5-1|TRBJ1-2|TRBD1
CASSPRQGTSFNYGYTF
TGCGCCAGCAGCCCACGACAGGGCACTTCTTTTAACTATGGCTACACCTTC
>.|TRBV7-9|TRBJ1-5|.
CASSLGLPLGNQPQHF
TGTGCCAGCAGCTTAGGACTACCGCTCGGCAATCAGCCCCAGCATTTT
>.|TRBV5-6|TRBJ2-6|.
CASSFSGGANVLTF
TGTGCCAGCAGCTTCAGTGGTGGGGCCAACGTCCTGACTTTC
>.|TRBV11-2|TRBJ2-5|.
CASSLAGRGETQYF
TGTGCCAGCAGCTTAGCGGGGAGAGGCGAGACCCAGTACTTC
>few|TRBV14|TRBJ2-2|TRBD1
CASSPQGALGRELFF
TGTGCCAGCAGCCCGCAGGGGGCTTTAGGCCGGGAGCTGTTTTTT
>.|TRBV6-5|TRBJ2-2|.
CASIVGLNTGELFF
TGTGCCAGTATAGTCGGCCTGAACACCGGGGAGCTGTTTTTT
>.|TRBV11-2|TRBJ2-5|.
CASSFGTQETQYF
TGTGCCAGCAGCTTCGGGACCCAAGAGACCCAGTACTTC
>.|TRBV7-3|TRBJ1-1|TRBD1
CASSSGQGVTEAFF
TGTGCCAGCAGCTCGGGACAGGGTGTCACTGAAGCTTTCTTT
>.|TRBV5-6|TRBJ1-2|.
CASRGGARNYGYTF
TGTGCCAGCAGAGGGGGGGCGAGGAACTATGGCTACACCTTC
>.|TRBV7-3|TRBJ1-2|TRBD1
CASSSGTAGGGYTF
TGTGCCAGCAGCTCCGGGACAGCCGGGGGGGGCTACACCTTC
>few|TRBV14|TRBJ2-2|.
CASSQASGLTGELFF
TGTGCCAGCAGCCAAGCGTCAGGGCTCACCGGGGAGCTGTTTTTT